This is a list of T cell receptor beta chains from one sample in a study of graft-versus-host responses after intestinal transplantation. Sequenced by immunoSEQ multiplex PCR; TCRdb stores in-frame clones only, minus some. The sample holds about 7,000 clones, about 28% seen once. The sequencing used alloreactive CD8+ T cells from a mixed lymphocyte reaction culture, collected before transplantation. Source of these receptors: a human patient who was an organ donor for intestinal transplantation. CDR3s include the opening cysteine and the closing phenylalanine or tryptophan. The order of the fields is J gene, V gene, clone size, CDR3 length, D gene, CDR3 DNA, CDR3 protein. The D gene is left open where the match is weak. Clone size is stated in some rows and not others, as once, few, many or a class when expanded.

>TRBJ2-1|TRBV18|-|14|-
TGTGCCAGCTCACCTCGAAGGAGGGGCCATGAGCAGTTCTTC
CASSPRRRGHEQFF
>TRBJ2-7|TRBV7-2|-|15|-
TGTGCCAGCAGCTTAGAAGCAGGCCCAGGCTACGAGCAGTACTTC
CASSLEAGPGYEQYF
>TRBJ2-5|TRBV7-9|-|17|TRBD2
TGTGCCAGCAGCCCTGTAGCGGGGACCCTCTCCGATCAGACCCAGTACTTC
CASSPVAGTLSDQTQYF
>TRBJ1-1|TRBV4-3|medium-sized|19|TRBD1
TGCGCCAGCAGCCAAGACCCCGACAGGGGAGTTATAAGGTACACTGAAGCTTTCTTT
CASSQDPDRGVIRYTEAFF
>TRBJ2-7|TRBV23-1|-|15|-
TGCGCCGTTGATGGGGGCCCGGAGGGTCGGGGAGAGCAGTACTTC
CAVDGGPEGRGEQYF
>TRBJ1-1|TRBV15|-|15|-
TGTGCCACTAGCAGCGACGGACAGTGGGACACTGAAGCTTTCTTT
CATSSDGQWDTEAFF
>TRBJ1-1|TRBV19|-|15|TRBD1
TGTGCCAGTAGTATAACGGGCACAGGGGTCACTGAAGCTTTCTTT
CASSITGTGVTEAFF
>TRBJ1-2|TRBV15|few|15|-
TGTGCCACCAGCAGAGTCGGGGTCCCTAACTATGGCTACACCTTC
CATSRVGVPNYGYTF
>TRBJ1-2|TRBV21-1|few|19|-
TGTGCCAGCAGCCAAAACGCTTGCCACTCCTTAGACAGGTTCTATGGCTACACCTTC
CASSQNACHSLDRFYGYTF
>TRBJ1-2|TRBV29-1|medium-sized|13|-
TGCAGCGTTGAAAAGGGGGAGTACTATGGCTACACCTTC
CSVEKGEYYGYTF
>TRBJ2-1|TRBV11-3|-|16|-
TGTGCCAGCAGCTTAGCCCGAAAAAGCTCCTACAATGAGCAGTTCTTC
CASSLARKSSYNEQFF
>TRBJ2-5|TRBV7-9|-|16|TRBD1
TGTGCCAGCAGCCGCGACAGGCAGGGGGCGGCGGAGACCCAGTACTTC
CASSRDRQGAAETQYF
>TRBJ1-1|TRBV5-5|-|17|TRBD1
TGTGCCAGCAGCTTGGCGGACAGGGCGTTCGGGAACACTGAAGCTTTCTTT
CASSLADRAFGNTEAFF
>TRBJ2-1|TRBV21-1|-|16|-
TGTGCCAGCAGCAAAGTCGGGAAAAGCTCCTACAATGAGCAGTTCTTC
CASSKVGKSSYNEQFF
>TRBJ2-5|TRBV19|-|17|-
TGTGCCGCACCTACGAATCCGACAAGGCCGTACCAAGAGACCCAGTACTTC
CAAPTNPTRPYQETQYF
>TRBJ2-7|TRBV6-1|-|13|-
TGTGCCAGCAGCACAGGAACGGGCCCCGAGCAGTACTTC
CASSTGTGPEQYF
>TRBJ2-1|TRBV30|-|15|-
TGTGCCTCGGGGAATAAAGGGAGTTCCTACAATGAGCAGTTCTTC
CASGNKGSSYNEQFF
>TRBJ1-6|TRBV5-8|few|17|-
TGTGCCAGCAGCTGGGGGCCTCGGGGCATGGAGTATTCACCCCTCCACTTT
CASSWGPRGMEYSPLHF
>TRBJ2-7|TRBV9|large|14|TRBD1
TGTGCCAGCAGCCCCCGGGACAGGGTCTACGAGCAGTACTTC
CASSPRDRVYEQYF
>TRBJ2-7|TRBV11-1|-|15|TRBD1
TGTGCCAGCAGTTTTACAGGGGGCGGGGGCTACGAGCAGTACTTC
CASSFTGGGGYEQYF
>TRBJ1-4|TRBV7-8|-|16|-
TGTGCCAGCAGCAGCTACCGGGACCCAAGGAGGGAAAAACTGTTTTTT
CASSSYRDPRREKLFF
>TRBJ2-7|TRBV29-1|few|13|-
TGCAGCACCCGAGGTGGTAGCGCCTACGAGCAGTACTTC
CSTRGGSAYEQYF
>TRBJ2-7|TRBV27|-|15|-
TGTGCCAGCAGTTTATCATCAAGGCCCCCCTACGAGCAGTACTTC
CASSLSSRPPYEQYF
>TRBJ2-3|TRBV7-6|medium-sized|15|TRBD2
TGTGCCAGCAGCTACCTTAGCGGGGGGGGAGATACGCAGTATTTT
CASSYLSGGGDTQYF
>TRBJ2-7|TRBV5-4|-|14|-
TGTGCCAGCAGCTTGGACGTCGGAGGCTACGAGCAGTACTTC
CASSLDVGGYEQYF
>TRBJ2-3|TRBV9|-|12|-
TGTGCCAGCAGCTTTCCCACAGATACGCAGTATTTT
CASSFPTDTQYF
>TRBJ1-3|TRBV6-5|-|14|-
TGTGCCAGTACTGAGAACATCTCTGGAAACACCATATATTTT
CASTENISGNTIYF
>TRBJ1-4|TRBV7-7|-|11|-
TGTGCTAGCAGCTTAGAAGGTGAACTGTTTTTT
CASSLEGELFF
>TRBJ1-6|TRBV18|-|16|-
TGTGCCAGCTCACCGAAAGCAGGAAGGGAAAATTCACCCCTCCACTTT
CASSPKAGRENSPLHF
>TRBJ2-1|TRBV10-3|-|15|TRBD2
TGTGCCATCAGTGAGCCCAGCGGGGACTTCAATGAGCAGTTCTTC
CAISEPSGDFNEQFF
>TRBJ2-7|TRBV4-1|few|13|-
TGCGCCAGCAGCCAAGCCATGGCCTACGAGCAGTACTTC
CASSQAMAYEQYF
>TRBJ2-7|TRBV19|medium-sized|14|TRBD1
TGTGCCAGTAGTCCGGGGACAGGAGCCTACGAGCAGTACTTC
CASSPGTGAYEQYF
>TRBJ2-7|TRBV19|-|13|-
TGTGCCAGTAGCAGAGGGTCGTCGAACGAGCAGTACTTC
CASSRGSSNEQYF
>TRBJ2-7|TRBV15|-|15|-
TGTGCCACCAGCAGTAGTCCGGACTTTAGCTACGAGCAGTACTTC
CATSSSPDFSYEQYF
>TRBJ2-5|TRBV4-3|once|16|TRBD2
TGCGCCAGCAGCCAAATGGGACTAGCGGGGGTGGAGACCCAGTACTTC
CASSQMGLAGVETQYF
>TRBJ1-4|TRBV19|-|15|TRBD1
TGTGCCAGTAGTCCGCGGGACAGGGGGGACGAAAAACTGTTTTTT
CASSPRDRGDEKLFF